These 18 T cell receptor beta chains were all obtained from the same sample, sequenced in a study of cytomegalovirus exposure and HLA in healthy donors. The PCR made use of 60 Vbeta and 13 Jbeta primers. TCRdb keeps only in-frame clones here, not all; method: immunoSEQ multiplex PCR. The sample carries around 170,000 clones, 78% recorded once. Sequencing was performed on PBMCs. The receptor set was obtained from a woman aged 50 to 60 in good health and CMV-seropositive.

Note on this clone: One junction end disagrees with the germline gene, perhaps due to a read error. This chain joins TRBV7-7 and TRBJ2-1, with 11 bases that match TRBD2. The germline V gene encodes CDR1 SSHAT and CDR2 FNYEAQ (reference sequence). CDR3 length equals 16 residues. This CDR3 reads CASSSGTSGTYNEQFF. The CDR3 bases are TGTGCTAGCAGCTCCGGGACTAGCGGAACCTACAATGAGCAGTTCTTC.

The chain joins TRBV11-2 to TRBJ2-1, with 8 bases aligning to TRBD1. V lost 3 bases to trimming and J lost 7 bases; unmatched junction nucleotides: 5. Germline V gene sequence: CDR1 SGHAT, CDR2 FQNNGV. The CDR3 loop spans 14 amino acids. CDR3 protein: CASSFRTGMNEQFF. The CDR3 region has the DNA TGTGCCAGCAGCTTTCGGACAGGGATGAATGAGCAGTTCTTC.

The chain is built from TRBV7-8 and TRBJ2-1; TRBD1 is a possible D gene (5 bases). The CDR3 consists of 15 residues. Germline CDR1 and CDR2: SGHVS and FQNEAQ. V lost 1 base and J lost 5, with 12 bases in between. The CDR3 sequence is CASSLGGPIHNEQFF. In DNA form, the CDR3 reads TGTGCCAGCAGCTTAGGGGGCCCCATCCACAATGAGCAGTTCTTC.

This clone was seen only once. This sequence joins TRBV4-3 and TRBJ2-5, with 9 bases aligning to TRBD2. Judging by the DNA end, TRBJ2-7 fits better; the J call may be wrong. CDR3 length: 16 amino acids. Germline CDR1 LGHNA, CDR2 YSLEER. For the CDR3, the DNA is TGCGCCAGCAGCCAAACGCCGGGACTAGCTGGGGACGAGCAGTACTTC. Its protein is CASSQTPGLAGDEQYF.

The chain uses TRBV5-6 and TRBJ1-2, with D perhaps TRBD1 (5 bases). Trimming cost V 0 bases and J 3 bases, with 18 bases left between them. The CDR3 spans 17 residues. The germline CDR1 and CDR2 sequences are SGHDT and YYEEEE. The CDR3 nucleotides are TGTGCCAGCAGCTTGGACGCAGGGAGGGTCTCGGACTATGGCTACACCTTC. This codes for CASSLDAGRVSDYGYTF.

The chain is built from TRBV19 and TRBJ1-1, with 7 bases matching TRBD1. The CDR3 runs to 12 residues. CDR1 and CDR2 from the germline V gene are LNHDA and SQIVND (reference sequence). V was clipped by 9 bases and J by 6 bases; unmatched bases: 7. This chain's CDR3 is CASKQGYAEAFF. The CDR3 DNA reads TGTGCCAGCAAACAGGGGTATGCTGAAGCTTTCTTT.

In its sample, this clone was seen once. The chain carries TRBV28 and TRBJ2-7; D perhaps matches TRBD2 (6 bases). Trimming left V 6 bases short and J 3 bases short, with 27 bases between. CDR1 MDHEN and CDR2 SYDVKM come from the germline V gene. This CDR3 is 18 amino acids long. This chain's CDR3 is CASSRPTSGPGGNYEQYF. The CDR3 DNA is TGTGCCAGCAGCCGACCTACCTCAGGTCCCGGGGGAAACTACGAGCAGTACTTC.

This sequence joins TRBV6-1 and TRBJ2-5; D might be TRBD1 (6 bases). Per germline, CDR1 MNHNS and CDR2 SASEGT. Trimming left V 5 bases short and J 11 bases short, with 18 bases between. This CDR3 is 13 amino acids long. The CDR3 region has the DNA TGTGCCAGCAGTCCATCCCGGGACACCCCACAGTACTTC. Residues: CASSPSRDTPQYF.

This chain links TRBV6-5 with TRBJ1-2; the match to TRBD1 covers 10 bases. V trimming: 2 bases; J trimming: 8 bases; junction bases outside the gene matches: 5. The CDR3 consists of 14 residues. CDR1 MNHEY and CDR2 SVGAGI come from the germline V gene. CDR3 nucleotides: TGTGCCAGCAGTTACGGGGACAGGGGTAACGGCTACACCTTC. Translated: CASSYGDRGNGYTF.

The gene calls are TRBV4-3 and TRBJ2-2; 7 bases agree with TRBD1. After removal of 1 base from V and 1 base from J, the junction contained 6 bases not matched to a gene. The CDR3 extends over 17 amino acids. Germline V gives CDR1 LGHNA, CDR2 YSLEER. The CDR3 DNA sequence: TGCGCCAGCAGCCAAGGCCGGGACAGCTTGAACACCGGGGAGCTGTTTTTT. Protein: CASSQGRDSLNTGELFF.

This sequence joins TRBV10-1 and TRBJ2-7; 11 bases agree with TRBD1. The V segment lost 4 bases and the J segment 5 bases; nucleotides outside the gene matches: 10. CDR3 length equals 16 residues. Germline V gives CDR1 WNHNN, CDR2 SYGVQD (reference sequence). The CDR3 here is CASSVSLGTGGHEQYF. CDR3 nucleotide sequence: TGCGCCAGCAGTGTGTCGTTGGGGACAGGGGGTCACGAGCAGTACTTC.

The chain is built from TRBV28 and TRBJ2-3; D gene unclear. CDR1 MDHEN and CDR2 SYDVKM come from the germline V gene. The CDR3 loop spans 13 amino acids. Trimming took off 5 bases at V and 3 bases at J, with 9 bases between the two ends. The CDR3 DNA reads as TGTGCCAGCAGTACCCCTAGTACAGATACGCAGTATTTT. It encodes CASSTPSTDTQYF.

The chain combines TRBV5-4 with TRBJ2-1, with TRBD1 matching 7 bases. The CDR3 has 14 residues. CDR1 is SGHNT and CDR2 is YYREEE in the germline V gene (reference sequence). V lost 0 bases to trimming and J lost 4 bases; unmatched junction nucleotides: 1. The CDR3 loop is CASSLGTGYNEQFF. Written as DNA, the CDR3 is TGTGCCAGCAGCTTGGGGACAGGTTACAATGAGCAGTTCTTC. Using reference TRBV5-4 and TRBJ2-1 for the parts outside the CDR3, the full variable domain is ETGVTQSPTHLIKTRGQQVTLRCSSQSGHNTVSWYQQALGQGPQFIFQYYREEENGRGNFPPRFSGLQFPNYSSELNVNALELDDSALYLCASSLGTGYNEQFFGPGTRLTVL.

The rearrangement links TRBV2 to TRBJ2-5; no reliable D call. V gave up 4 bases and J gave up 0 bases, with 9 bases separating them. Germline loops: CDR1 SNHLY, CDR2 FYNNEI. The length of the CDR3 is 14 residues. CDR3 in amino acids: CASSVVTDQETQYF. The CDR3 nucleotides are TGTGCCAGCAGTGTTGTTACGGACCAAGAGACCCAGTACTTC.

This clone was seen a handful of times. V usage is TRBV9 and J usage is TRBJ2-1; D might be TRBD1 (6 bases). The germline gives CDR1 SGDLS, CDR2 YYNGEE. Trimming pared 0 bases from V and 6 bases from J, leaving 7 bases between. This CDR3 is 13 amino acids long. The CDR3 spells CASSVDRANEQFF. CDR3 nucleotides: TGTGCCAGCAGCGTAGACAGGGCCAATGAGCAGTTCTTC.

DNA of the CDR3: TGTGCCAGCAGCTCGGGAGGGGCGTCTGGGGCCAACGTCCTGACTTTC. The encoded protein is CASSSGGASGANVLTF. The V call is TRBV7-3, the J call TRBJ2-6, with 8 bases identical to TRBD2. J was trimmed by 1 base and V by 4 bases; bases with no gene match: 3. This CDR3 is 16 amino acids long. Germline lookup yields CDR1 SGHTA and CDR2 FQGTGA.

The sample holds a few counts of this clone. The chain carries TRBV28 and TRBJ1-2, with a tentative D call TRBD1 (6 bases). The V gene lost 9 bases and the J gene lost 5 bases, with 13 bases spanning the gap. The CDR3 has 12 amino acids. The germline gives CDR1 MDHEN, CDR2 SYDVKM. In nucleotides, the CDR3 is TGTGCCAGTCAGGGGATTGAATATGGCTACACCTTC. This translates into CASQGIEYGYTF.

The chain recombines TRBV30 with TRBJ1-2; no clear D gene. The ends were cut back, 2 bases at V and 2 bases at J, with 9 bases in the middle. This CDR3 spans 13 amino acids. The germline V gene has CDR1 GTSNPN and CDR2 SVGIG (reference sequence). The CDR3 nucleotides read TGTGCCTGGAGTCGGGGAAGGAACTATGGCTACACCTTC. It specifies CAWSRGRNYGYTF. Using reference TRBV30 and TRBJ1-2 for the parts outside the CDR3, the full variable domain is SQTIHQWPATLVQPVGSPLSLECTVEGTSNPNLYWYRQAAGRGLQLLFYSVGIGQISSEVPQNLSASRPQDRQFILSSKKLLLSDSGFYLCAWSRGRNYGYTFGSGTRLTVV.